This TCR beta chain came from a study of cytomegalovirus exposure and HLA in healthy donors. The wider study: Among roughly 190 million T cells, an earlier analysis found 120 million or so unique TCR beta sequences. Study results and caveats: Productive status was seen about 90% or about 30% of the time for most TCR beta V segments in an earlier analysis.

The CDR3 runs 16 residues. Trimming pared 1 base from V and 6 bases from J, leaving 16 bases between. Germline lookup yields CDR1 SGHTS and CDR2 YDEGEE. The PCR used 60 Vbeta and 13 Jbeta primers. TCRdb keeps only in-frame clones here, not all; method: immunoSEQ multiplex PCR. The sample lists approximately 170,000 clones, around 80% occurring once. Details on this clone: What it binds is unknown.

The sample consisted of PBMCs. The chain has TRBV5-8 and TRBJ2-2; possible D gene TRBD2, 6 bases. The receptor was derived from a male donor in good health and CMV-seronegative. The chain's CDR3 is CASSLTLTSSAGELFF. The CDR3, as DNA: TGTGCCAGCAGCTTGACCCTGACTAGTTCGGCCGGGGAGCTGTTTTTT.